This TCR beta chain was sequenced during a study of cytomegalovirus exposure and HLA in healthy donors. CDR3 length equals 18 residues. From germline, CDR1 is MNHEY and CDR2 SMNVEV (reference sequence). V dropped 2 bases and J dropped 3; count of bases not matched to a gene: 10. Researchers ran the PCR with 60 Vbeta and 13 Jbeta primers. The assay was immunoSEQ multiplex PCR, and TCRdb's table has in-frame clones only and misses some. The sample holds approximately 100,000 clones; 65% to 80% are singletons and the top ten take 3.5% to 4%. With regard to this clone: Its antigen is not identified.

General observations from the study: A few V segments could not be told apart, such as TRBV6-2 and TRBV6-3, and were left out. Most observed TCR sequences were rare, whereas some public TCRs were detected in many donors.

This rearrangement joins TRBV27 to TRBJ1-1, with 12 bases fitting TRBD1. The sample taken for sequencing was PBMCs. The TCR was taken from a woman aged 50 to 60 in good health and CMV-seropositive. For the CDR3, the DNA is TGTGCCAGCAGTTTAAGGGGACAGGGGGCTTGGGTAGACACTGAAGCTTTCTTT. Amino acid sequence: CASSLRGQGAWVDTEAFF.